Shown below are 20 T cell receptor beta chains from a single sample sequenced in a study of T-cell memory formation after mild COVID-19. In TCRdb, the 5' RACE reads were re-called with MiXCR into one record per CDR3 protein. The table shows almost 550,000 distinct CDR3 sequences, with roughly 20% occurring only once. Source material: PBMCs or a T cell subset sorted from them (not recorded which). The receptor source for this set is an adult woman who had mild COVID-19 (a few samples of this study predate the infection). Cell type and time point are not known.

This chain uses TRBV12-3 or TRBV12-4 with TRBJ2-3, with D unclear. Trimming stripped 3 bases from V and 6 bases from J, with 7 bases between. The CDR3 sequence is 12 residues long. The CDR3 coding sequence is TGTGCCAGCAGTTTGTGGTTGGATACGCAGTATTTT. The encoded protein is CASSLWLDTQYF.

This clonotype has at least ten counts. V usage is TRBV7-9 and J usage is TRBJ2-7; the D is unclear. Per germline, CDR1 SEHNR and CDR2 FQNEAQ (reference sequence). The CDR3 totals 11 residues. V was pared by 2 bases and J by 3 bases, with 2 bases between. CDR3 DNA: TGTGCCAGCAGCTTAATCTACGAGCAGTACTTC. Encoded protein: CASSLIYEQYF.

This clonotype has more than one count but fewer than ten. This chain connects TRBV12-3 or TRBV12-4 to TRBJ1-5, with a weak D call TRBD1 (6 bases). CDR3 length equals 17 residues. V was trimmed by 3 bases and J by 7 bases, leaving 22 bases between them. CDR3 region: CASSFRLQGASSQPQHF. For the CDR3, the DNA is TGTGCCAGCAGTTTTAGGCTACAGGGTGCCTCCAGCCAGCCCCAGCATTTT.

The chain has TRBV9 and TRBJ2-3, with 10 positions matching TRBD2. Germline trimming cut 4 bases from V and 2 bases from J; bases unmatched to any gene: 13. This CDR3 contains 18 residues. In germline, CDR1 is SGDLS, CDR2 YYNGEE. The CDR3 DNA reads as TGTGCCAGCAGCATTGGACTAGCGGACACCAGACCCACAGATACGCAGTATTTT. This codes for CASSIGLADTRPTDTQYF.

The chain employs TRBV20-1 and TRBJ1-2; tentatively, D is TRBD1 (5 bases). Germline CDR1 and CDR2: DFQATT and SNEGSKA (reference sequence). The length of the CDR3 is 16 residues. Trimming took off 0 bases at V and 0 bases at J, with 14 bases between the two ends. The CDR3 bases are TGCAGTGCTAGAGATAGGAACAGGACCTCTAACTATGGCTACACCTTC. Amino acid sequence: CSARDRNRTSNYGYTF.

This chain uses TRBV12-3 or TRBV12-4 with TRBJ2-6; D possibly corresponds to TRBD2 (6 bases). V was pared by 6 bases and J by 0 bases, with 12 bases between. The CDR3 loop spans 16 amino acids. The CDR3 reads CASSRGGFSGANVLTF. CDR3 DNA: TGTGCCAGCAGCCGCGGAGGGTTCTCTGGGGCCAACGTCCTGACTTTC.

A few counts support this clonotype. The rearrangement uses TRBV10-3 and TRBJ1-1; D remains unclear. The germline gives CDR1 ENHRY, CDR2 SYGVKD. This CDR3 has 12 amino acids. The V and J ends lost 10 bases and 5 bases respectively, with 14 bases between them. This chain's CDR3 is CATSNLITEAFF. CDR3 nucleotide sequence: TGTGCCACGAGCAATCTTATTACTGAAGCTTTCTTT.

This rearrangement joins TRBV7-9 to TRBJ1-1; D gene ambiguous. Germline lookup yields CDR1 SEHNR and CDR2 FQNEAQ (reference sequence). The V end lost 5 bases, the J end lost 8 bases, and 12 bases lay between the germline ends. CDR3 length: 12 amino acids. Written as DNA, the CDR3 is TGTGCCAGCAGCCCTACCACATACGAAGCTTTCTTT. Translating it yields CASSPTTYEAFF.

This clonotype was detected only a few times. V and J are TRBV3-1 and TRBJ2-7; weak D call: TRBD1 (6 bases). From germline, CDR1 is LGHDT and CDR2 YNNKEL (reference sequence). V shed 0 bases and J shed 7 bases, with 19 bases lying between them. There are 16 residues in the CDR3. The chain's CDR3 is CASSQEGHGNVYEQYF. The CDR3 DNA sequence: TGTGCCAGCAGCCAAGAGGGACACGGGAACGTCTATGAGCAGTACTTC.

This chain uses TRBV6-6 with TRBJ1-1; TRBD1 might be the D (5 bases). V lost 8 bases, J lost 1 base, and 14 bases lay in between. This CDR3 has 14 residues. CDR1 is MNHNY and CDR2 is SVGAGI in the germline V gene (reference sequence). The CDR3 reads CASGPGTANTEAFF. For the CDR3, the DNA is TGTGCCAGCGGCCCCGGGACGGCGAACACTGAAGCTTTCTTT.

This sequence joins TRBV9 and TRBJ2-3; 12 positions match TRBD2. The germline V gene has CDR1 SGDLS and CDR2 YYNGEE. J gave up 0 bases and V 4 bases, and 6 bases lay outside the gene matches. This CDR3 comprises 17 residues. CDR3 sequence: CASSRTSGATSTDTQYF. The CDR3 nucleotides are TGTGCCAGCAGCAGGACTAGCGGGGCTACTAGCACAGATACGCAGTATTTT.

The chain joins TRBV12-3 or TRBV12-4 to TRBJ1-5, with unresolved D. Trimming removed 3 bases from V and 3 bases from J, with 9 bases in between. This CDR3 has 14 residues. CDR3 DNA: TGTGCCAGCAGTTTGGTACAGACCAATCAGCCCCAGCATTTT. This translates into CASSLVQTNQPQHF.

The chain uses TRBV10-3 and TRBJ1-1; D ambiguous. Germline V gene lookup returns CDR1 ENHRY and CDR2 SYGVKD. The V end was cut by 6 bases, the J end by 0 bases, with 8 bases between. CDR3 length: 13 residues. For the CDR3, the DNA is TGTGCCATCAGCATCCTAATGAACACTGAAGCTTTCTTT. It yields the protein CAISILMNTEAFF.

The chain recombines TRBV20-1 with TRBJ2-1; maybe TRBD1 (6 bases). The CDR3 spans 15 residues. Germline CDR1 reads DFQATT; CDR2 reads SNEGSKA (reference sequence). V gave up 6 bases and J gave up 0 bases, with 15 bases separating them. The CDR3 here is CSAVDRRFSYNEQFF. Written as DNA, the CDR3 is TGCAGTGCAGTCGACAGGCGCTTCTCCTACAATGAGCAGTTCTTC.

In its sample, this clonotype was seen a few times. The V and J genes are TRBV5-6 and TRBJ2-1, with no clear D. V lost 6 bases and J lost 10, with 17 bases in between. Per germline, CDR1 SGHDT and CDR2 YYEEEE. This CDR3 is built from 13 residues. The CDR3 region has the DNA TGTGCCAGCACCAACCCTCTAGGGTCCGAGCAGTTCTTC. It is translated as CASTNPLGSEQFF. The complete variable domain, with remaining parts taken from reference TRBV5-6 and TRBJ2-1, reads DAGVTQSPTHLIKTRGQQVTLRCSPKSGHDTVSWYQQALGQGPQFIFQYYEEEERQRGNFPDRFSGHQFPNYSSELNVNALLLGDSALYLCASTNPLGSEQFFGPGTRLTVL.

In this sample, this clonotype turned up once. J is TRBJ2-2 and V is TRBV29-1; 9 nucleotides agree with TRBD1. This CDR3 is built from 15 residues. V shed 4 bases, J shed 6 bases, and the junction held 9 bases outside the gene matches. The germline V gene has CDR1 SQVTM and CDR2 ANQGSEA. Here the CDR3 reads CSVGFDRGYSGELFF. The CDR3 DNA sequence: TGCAGCGTTGGTTTCGACAGGGGGTATTCCGGGGAGCTGTTTTTT.

Only a few counts were recorded for this clonotype. The rearrangement uses TRBV24-1 and TRBJ2-2; the D gene is possibly TRBD1 (6 bases). The CDR3 spans 12 residues. Germline assignment: CDR1 KGHDR and CDR2 SFDVKD. The ends were cut back, 7 bases at V and 6 bases at J, with 8 bases in the middle. This CDR3 is CATRQGPGELFF. CDR3 nucleotides: TGTGCCACCAGACAGGGACCCGGGGAGCTGTTTTTT.

CDR3 sequence (DNA): TGTGCCAGCAGTGAATTCGGCAGATACCACGCTGAGCAGTTCTTC. Residues: CASSEFGRYHAEQFF. The chain is built from TRBV25-1 and TRBJ2-1; no clear D gene. Germline V gives CDR1 MGHDK, CDR2 SYGVNS. Trimming cost V 1 base and J 9 bases, with 16 bases left between them. The CDR3 sequence is 15 residues long.

This chain joins TRBV12-3 or TRBV12-4 and TRBJ1-2, with unresolved D. V was pared by 2 bases and J by 6 bases, with 7 bases between. The length of the CDR3 is 12 residues. CDR3 in amino acids: CASSLRGHGYTF. The DNA of the CDR3 is TGTGCCAGCAGTTTACGGGGTCATGGCTACACCTTC.

The chain couples TRBV7-2 to TRBJ2-2; 11 nucleotides match TRBD2. The ends lost 2 bases at V and 4 bases at J; junction bases unmatched: 6. CDR3 length equals 17 residues. Germline V gives CDR1 SGHTA, CDR2 FQGNSA. The CDR3 loop is CASSLRLAGTSTGELFF. The CDR3 DNA follows: TGTGCCAGCAGCTTAAGACTAGCGGGGACGAGCACCGGGGAGCTGTTTTTT.